Following are 11 T cell receptor beta chains from one sample sequenced in a study of cytomegalovirus exposure and HLA in healthy donors. Researchers ran the PCR with 60 Vbeta and 13 Jbeta primers. The repertoire was sequenced with immunoSEQ multiplex PCR; TCRdb's copy has only in-frame clones and lacks some. This table has 200,000 to 250,000 clones, 77% appearing once. The specimen sequenced was PBMCs. Every receptor here comes from a woman aged 60-70 years in good health and CMV-seropositive.

The chain couples TRBV7-2 to TRBJ2-5; 9 nucleotides align to TRBD2. The CDR3 is 15 residues long. CDR1 and CDR2 from the germline V gene are SGHTA and FQGNSA. After removal of 7 bases from V and 2 bases from J, the junction contained 8 bases not matched to a gene. CDR3 region: CASKLVAGGQETQYF. DNA for the CDR3: TGTGCCAGCAAATTGGTGGCGGGGGGGCAAGAGACCCAGTACTTC.

This rearrangement joins TRBV6-1 to TRBJ2-7; 8 nucleotides align to TRBD1. Germline CDR1 and CDR2: MNHNS and SASEGT. This CDR3 comprises 14 residues. Unmatched junction bases numbered 9, after V lost 7 bases and J lost 4 bases. As DNA, the CDR3 is TGTGCCAGCATCCCGAGACAGGGGTTTTACGAGCAGTACTTC. Its translation: CASIPRQGFYEQYF.

This clone appeared a single time. Different DNA sequences within this sample yield the same CDR3. This sequence joins TRBV28 and TRBJ2-7; D is unclear. Trimming stripped 3 bases from V and 7 bases from J, with 13 bases between. Germline V CDR1 and CDR2: MDHEN, SYDVKM. The CDR3 is made up of 13 amino acids. CDR3 amino acids: CASSFSRFYEQYF. The CDR3 DNA follows: TGTGCCAGCAGTTTCTCCAGGTTCTATGAGCAGTACTTC. The variable domain in full, with the rest retrieved from reference TRBV28 and TRBJ2-7, is DVKVTQSSRYLVKRTGEKVFLECVQDMDHENMFWYRQDPGLGLRLIYFSYDVKMKEKGDIPEGYSVSREKKERFSLILESASTNQTSMYLCASSFSRFYEQYFGPGTRLTVT.

This chain connects TRBV27 to TRBJ2-1; D may be TRBD1 (5 bases). Trimming stripped 3 bases from V and 7 bases from J, with 13 bases between. CDR1 is MNHEY and CDR2 is SMNVEV in the germline V gene (reference sequence). This CDR3 is built from 14 residues. The CDR3: CASSFKAGRNEQFF. CDR3 DNA sequence: TGTGCCAGCAGTTTTAAGGCAGGGCGGAATGAGCAGTTCTTC.

This clone was seen a single time. The chain uses TRBV29-1 and TRBJ2-3; the match to TRBD2 covers 12 bases. CDR1 and CDR2 from the germline V gene are SQVTM and ANQGSEA. The J segment lost 4 bases and the V segment lost 2 bases, leaving 13 bases of the junction unmatched. The CDR3 has 18 residues. For the CDR3, the DNA is TGCAGCGTTGAACGGGCGGCTAGCGGGAGGGGTTTCGCAGATACGCAGTATTTT. Translating gives CSVERAASGRGFADTQYF.

V is TRBV30 and J is TRBJ1-5, with unresolved D. This CDR3 is built from 14 residues. Germline-derived CDR1 and CDR2 are GTSNPN and SVGIG (reference sequence). V lost 0 bases and J lost 2, with 8 bases in between. The CDR3 loop is CAWSVETGNQPQHF. CDR3 DNA sequence: TGTGCCTGGAGTGTTGAAACAGGCAATCAGCCCCAGCATTTT.

This sequence joins TRBV19 and TRBJ1-4; D is unclear. The CDR3 spans 13 residues. Germline assignment: CDR1 LNHDA and CDR2 SQIVND (reference sequence). Trimming left V 6 bases short and J 4 bases short, with 9 bases between. CDR3 region: CASRSRLNEKLFF. The CDR3 DNA is TGTGCCAGTAGGAGCAGGCTTAATGAAAAACTGTTTTTT.

The chain joins TRBV10-1 to TRBJ2-2; D gene unclear. Trimming took off 2 bases at V and 1 base at J, with 2 bases between the two ends. Germline V lookup: CDR1 WNHNN, CDR2 SYGVQD (reference sequence). The CDR3 is 13 residues long. For the CDR3, the DNA is TGCGCCAGCAGTGAGCGGAACACCGGGGAGCTGTTTTTT. It encodes CASSERNTGELFF.

This clone was detected only once. The chain couples TRBV7-3 to TRBJ2-3; D not certain. Germline-derived CDR1 and CDR2 are SGHTA and FQGTGA. The length of the CDR3 is 13 residues. V shed 5 bases and J shed 4 bases, with 10 bases lying between them. The CDR3 sequence is CASSPTEPDTQYF. CDR3 bases: TGTGCCAGCAGCCCAACGGAGCCAGATACGCAGTATTTT. The whole variable domain, remainder taken from reference TRBV7-3 and TRBJ2-3, is GAGVSQTPSNKVTEKGKYVELRCDPISGHTALYWYRQSLGQGPEFLIYFQGTGAADDSGLPNDRFFAVRPEGSVSTLKIQRTERGDSAVYLCASSPTEPDTQYFGPGTRLTVL.

The chain recombines TRBV15 with TRBJ1-2, with D unclear. With 8 bases removed from V and 4 bases from J, the gap between germline ends came to 11 bases. Germline V lookup: CDR1 LNHNV, CDR2 YYDKDF (reference sequence). The CDR3 is 12 amino acids. The CDR3 bases are TGTGCCACCTCTGGGGAGGCCTATGGCTACACCTTC. This sequence encodes CATSGEAYGYTF.

The J gene is TRBJ1-2, the V gene TRBV5-6, with D possibly TRBD1 on 5 matching bases. The CDR3 has 13 residues. Trimming shortened V by 1 base and J by 2 bases, and 6 bases separated the two germline ends. Germline CDR1 SGHDT, CDR2 YYEEEE. CDR3 sequence (DNA): TGTGCCAGCAGCTTGAGGGGAAACTATGGCTACACCTTC. Its protein is CASSLRGNYGYTF. Based on the CDR3 plus reference TRBV5-6 and TRBJ1-2, the full variable domain is DAGVTQSPTHLIKTRGQQVTLRCSPKSGHDTVSWYQQALGQGPQFIFQYYEEEERQRGNFPDRFSGHQFPNYSSELNVNALLLGDSALYLCASSLRGNYGYTFGSGTRLTVV.